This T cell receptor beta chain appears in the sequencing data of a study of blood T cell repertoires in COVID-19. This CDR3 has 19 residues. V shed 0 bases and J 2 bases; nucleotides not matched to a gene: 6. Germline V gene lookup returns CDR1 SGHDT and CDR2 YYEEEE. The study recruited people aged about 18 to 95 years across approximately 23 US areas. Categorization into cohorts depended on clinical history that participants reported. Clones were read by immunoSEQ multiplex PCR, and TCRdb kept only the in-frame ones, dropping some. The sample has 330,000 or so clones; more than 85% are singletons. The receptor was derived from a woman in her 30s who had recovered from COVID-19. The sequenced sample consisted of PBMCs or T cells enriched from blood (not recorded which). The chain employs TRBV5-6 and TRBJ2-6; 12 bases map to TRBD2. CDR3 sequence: CASSLATSGRPAGANVLTF. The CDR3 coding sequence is TGTGCCAGCAGCTTGGCCACTAGCGGGAGGCCGGCTGGGGCCAACGTCCTGACTTTC.